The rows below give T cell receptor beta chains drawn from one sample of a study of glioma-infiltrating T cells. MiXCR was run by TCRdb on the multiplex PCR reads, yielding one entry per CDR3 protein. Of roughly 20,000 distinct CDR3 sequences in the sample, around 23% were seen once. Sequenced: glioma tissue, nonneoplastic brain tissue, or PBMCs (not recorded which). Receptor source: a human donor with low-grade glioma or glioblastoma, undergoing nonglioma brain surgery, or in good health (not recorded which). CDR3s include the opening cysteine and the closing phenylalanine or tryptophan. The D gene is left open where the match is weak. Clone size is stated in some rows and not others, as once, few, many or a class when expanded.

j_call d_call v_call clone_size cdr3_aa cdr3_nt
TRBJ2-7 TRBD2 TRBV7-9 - CASSFSASGSYEQYF TGTGCCAGCAGCTTTTCGGCTAGCGGTTCCTACGAGCAGTACTTC
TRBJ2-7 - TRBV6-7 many CASSYDEQYF TGTGCCAGCAGTTACGACGAGCAGTACTTC
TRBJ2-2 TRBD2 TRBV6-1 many CASILSGGTGELFF TGTGCCAGCATTTTATCGGGGGGCACCGGGGAGCTGTTTTTT
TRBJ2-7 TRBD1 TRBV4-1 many CASSQHWTGFEQYF TGCGCCAGCAGCCAACATTGGACAGGTTTCGAGCAGTACTTC
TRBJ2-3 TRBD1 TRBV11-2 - CASSSGTGSTDTQYF TGTGCCAGCAGCTCCGGGACAGGGAGCACAGATACGCAGTATTTT
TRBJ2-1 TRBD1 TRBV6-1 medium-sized CASRRDRVYHEQFF TGTGCCAGTAGGCGGGACAGGGTTTACCATGAGCAGTTCTTC
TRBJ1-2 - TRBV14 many CASSPQTYGYTF TGTGCCAGCAGCCCCCAGACCTATGGCTACACCTTC
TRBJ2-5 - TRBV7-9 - CANSLEEETQYF TGTGCCAACAGTCTAGAGGAAGAGACCCAGTACTTC
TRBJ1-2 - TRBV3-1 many CASSQVREGGYTF TGTGCCAGCAGCCAAGTGAGGGAAGGAGGCTACACCTTC
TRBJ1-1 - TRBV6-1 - CACSAAVYSYTEAFF TGTGCCTGCAGTGCCGCAGTGTATTCTTATACTGAAGCTTTCTTT
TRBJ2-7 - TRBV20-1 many CSAFVGGTYEQYF TGCAGTGCCTTTGTCGGGGGAACCTACGAGCAGTACTTC
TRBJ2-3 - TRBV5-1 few CASSLPPVPETDTQYF TGCGCCAGCAGCTTGCCCCCAGTCCCGGAGACAGATACGCAGTATTTT
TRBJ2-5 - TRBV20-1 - CSARSDELQETQYF TGCAGTGCTAGATCAGACGAACTCCAAGAGACCCAGTACTTC
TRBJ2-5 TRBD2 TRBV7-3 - CASSPMGLAGQETQYF TGTGCCAGCAGCCCTATGGGACTAGCGGGACAAGAGACCCAGTACTTC
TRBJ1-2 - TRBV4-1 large CASSQDPSYGYTF TGCGCCAGCAGCCAAGATCCGTCCTATGGCTACACCTTC
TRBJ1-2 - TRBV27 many CASSFRGRFYGYTF TGTGCCAGCAGTTTTAGGGGAAGGTTCTATGGCTACACCTTC
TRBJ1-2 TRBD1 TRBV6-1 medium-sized CASSRTQGFYYGYTF TGTGCCAGCAGTAGGACACAGGGGTTTTACTATGGCTACACCTTC
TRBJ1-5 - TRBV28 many CASSSGPPQYSNQPQHF TGTGCCAGCAGTTCGGGGCCGCCCCAATATAGCAATCAGCCCCAGCATTTT
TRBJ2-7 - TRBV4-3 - CASSQGTTREQYF TGCGCCAGCAGCCAAGGGACTACAAGAGAGCAGTACTTC
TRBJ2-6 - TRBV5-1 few CASIEGSGANVLTF TGCGCCAGCATTGAGGGCTCTGGGGCCAACGTCCTGACTTTC
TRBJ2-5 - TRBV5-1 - CASSYGTPQETQYF TGCGCCAGCAGCTATGGGACACCTCAAGAGACCCAGTACTTC
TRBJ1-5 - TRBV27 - CASSGSGKNQPQHF TGTGCCAGCAGTGGGTCGGGGAAAAATCAGCCCCAGCATTTT
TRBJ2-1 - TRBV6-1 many CASRRPSSYNEQFF TGTGCCAGCAGGAGGCCTAGCTCCTACAATGAGCAGTTCTTC
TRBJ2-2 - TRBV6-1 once CVSQRSGEITGELFF TGTGTCAGCCAACGTTCGGGTGAGATCACCGGGGAGCTGTTTTTT
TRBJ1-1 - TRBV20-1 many CSAPYTGSMNTEAFF TGCAGTGCTCCCTACACAGGGTCTATGAACACTGAAGCTTTCTTT
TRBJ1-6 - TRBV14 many CASSQLRNSPLHF TGTGCCAGCAGCCAACTGAGAAATTCACCCCTCCACTTT
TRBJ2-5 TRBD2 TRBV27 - CASSRLAGVTETQYF TGTGCCAGCAGTCGACTAGCGGGGGTCACAGAGACCCAGTACTTC
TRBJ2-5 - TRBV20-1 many CSALVTGKETQYF TGCAGTGCCCTAGTGACCGGAAAAGAGACCCAGTACTTC
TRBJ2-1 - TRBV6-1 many CASLGLGGLYNEQFF TGTGCCAGCTTAGGGTTAGGGGGTCTCTACAATGAGCAGTTCTTC
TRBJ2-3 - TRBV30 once CAWKPGPPQWRDTQYF TGTGCCTGGAAACCGGGACCCCCTCAATGGAGAGATACGCAGTATTTT
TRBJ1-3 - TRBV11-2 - CASGAKTGNTIYF TGTGCCAGCGGGGCGAAGACCGGAAACACCATATATTTT
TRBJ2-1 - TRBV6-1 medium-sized CASSAAQAYNEQFF TGTGCCAGCAGCGCCGCTCAGGCCTACAATGAGCAGTTCTTC
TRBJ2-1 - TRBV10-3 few CATEWSGPGKEQFF TGTGCCACCGAATGGAGCGGCCCCGGGAAGGAGCAGTTCTTC
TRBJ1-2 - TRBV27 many CASSFLPQGYGYTF TGTGCCAGCAGTTTTCTCCCCCAGGGCTATGGCTACACCTTC
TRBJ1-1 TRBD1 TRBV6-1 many CASNYRGGNTEAFF TGTGCCAGCAACTACAGGGGGGGAAACACTGAAGCTTTCTTT
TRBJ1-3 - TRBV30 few CAWSVRTFGNTIYF TGTGCCTGGAGTGTAAGGACATTTGGGAACACCATATATTTT
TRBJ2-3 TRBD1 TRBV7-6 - CASSLGQGADTQYF TGTGCCAGCAGCCTTGGACAGGGGGCAGATACGCAGTATTTT
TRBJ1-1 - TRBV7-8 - CASSFRYAGCTEAFF TGTGCCAGCAGCTTCCGCTACGCAGGTTGCACTGAAGCTTTCTTT
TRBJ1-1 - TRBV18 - CDSSPDLNTEAFF TGTGACAGCTCACCGGACTTGAACACTGAAGCTTTCTTT
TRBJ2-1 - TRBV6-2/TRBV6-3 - CASSSPTIGSEQFF TGTGCCAGCAGTTCTCCGACGATCGGATCTGAGCAGTTCTTC
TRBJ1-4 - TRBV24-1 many CATSDWRNEKLFF TGTGCCACCAGTGATTGGCGAAATGAAAAACTGTTTTTT
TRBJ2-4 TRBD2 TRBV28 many CASSSPAGAKNIQYF TGTGCCAGCAGCTCGCCAGCGGGGGCCAAAAACATTCAGTACTTC
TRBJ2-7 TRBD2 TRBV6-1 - CASGRLAGGSSYEQYF TGTGCCAGCGGAAGACTAGCGGGGGGCAGCTCCTACGAGCAGTACTTC
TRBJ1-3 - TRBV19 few CASSRRQTGNTIYF TGTGCCAGTAGTAGGCGACAGACTGGAAACACCATATATTTT